This is a list of T cell receptor beta chains from one sample in a study of graft-versus-host responses after intestinal transplantation. Produced via immunoSEQ multiplex PCR; TCRdb's table is partial and in-frame only. The sample consists of fewer than 50,000 clones, roughly 91% of them appearing once. Here the sequenced sample was PBMCs, taken 524 days after transplant. Receptor source: a human patient who received an intestinal transplant, so some T cells may come from the graft donor. The conserved cysteine and the conserved F or W are not part of the CDR3 here.

v_gene,j_gene,CDR3aa
TRBV25-1,TRBJ1-2,ASSPRGYYGYT
TRBV30,TRBJ1-6,AWTTGEVSPLH
TRBV7-6,TRBJ2-1,ASSKREGLGNEQF
TRBV28,TRBJ1-2,ASSLGGSNYGYT
TRBV30,TRBJ1-4,AWSRDRRPNEKLF
TRBV28,TRBJ1-1,ASSLAGEGYTEAF
TRBV19,TRBJ2-1,ATSPGLAADEQF
TRBV10-2,TRBJ1-1,ASSGWTGGSEAF
TRBV27,TRBJ1-2,ASSLAAGISFYGYT
TRBV7-3,TRBJ2-1,ASSMGLADYNEQF
TRBV5-1,TRBJ1-4,ASSLGAGLEKLF
TRBV2,TRBJ2-1,ASSESLLTSGRNEQF
TRBV11-1,TRBJ2-1,ASSIAGGYNEQF
TRBV7-2,TRBJ2-2,ASRGTGELF
TRBV9,TRBJ2-2,ASSVGLAGVMNTGELF
TRBV28,TRBJ2-5,ASSFDRGTGGEETQY
TRBV7-8,TRBJ2-5,ASSLVTRETQY
TRBV19,TRBJ2-6,ASSILPGTSNVLT
TRBV7-9,TRBJ2-2,ASSLFGAGGAGELF
TRBV7-3,TRBJ2-5,ASSLTGGLETQY
TRBV7-3,TRBJ2-3,ASSLRGREGFGTDTQY
TRBV28,TRBJ2-7,ASSFVAGNEQY
TRBV19,TRBJ2-3,ASSPSTDTQY
TRBV10-2,TRBJ1-3,ASSESMNGFSGNTIY
TRBV11-1,TRBJ2-7,ASSLLTGYEQY
TRBV5-1,TRBJ2-2,ASSSDLGPGELF